The T cell receptor beta chain under discussion was sequenced for a study of shared clonotypes between healthy human individuals. The CDR3 is 13 amino acids. CDR1 is MNHEY and CDR2 is SVGAGI in the germline V gene. V was clipped by 6 bases and J by 10 bases; unmatched bases: 9. Naive CD8 cells comprised CD45RO-negative, CCR7-positively selected cells, excluding terminally differentiated effector memory CD45RA+ cells. Generated by immunoSEQ multiplex PCR, the TCRdb table keeps only in-frame clones and is missing some. The profile covers 560,000 or so clones, with about 96% appearing a single time and roughly 0.1% taken by the ten largest.

This TCR came from a woman aged 25 to 39 in good health. Material: naive CD8+ T cells sorted from blood. The rearrangement uses TRBV6-5 and TRBJ2-1; 7 bases are shared with TRBD2. The CDR3, as DNA: TGTGCCAGCAGGTCCGGCGGGAGTCAGGAGCAGTTCTTC. Its translation: CASRSGGSQEQFF.